The next 16 T cell receptor beta chains were all read from a single sample in a study of control samples from healthy donors and cancer patients. The table came from immunoSEQ multiplex PCR; TCRdb's copy has only in-frame clones and leaves some out. Of about 150,000 clones listed, 94% are singletons. The sample comprised blood. Receptors were obtained from a man between 35 and 55 years old in good health.

The V and J genes are TRBV11-2 and TRBJ2-3, with 9 bases lining up with TRBD1. The germline V gene has CDR1 SGHAT and CDR2 FQNNGV. V shed 2 bases, J shed 5 bases, and the junction held 5 bases outside the gene matches. This CDR3 region has 15 residues. The CDR3 DNA is TGTGCCAGCAGCTTAACTACAGGGGGCGAAGATACGCAGTATTTT. Translating it yields CASSLTTGGEDTQYF.

This rearrangement joins TRBV7-2 to TRBJ2-7; D not resolved. Trimming cost V 2 bases and J 3 bases, with 14 bases left between them. The CDR3 loop spans 15 amino acids. The germline gives CDR1 SGHTA, CDR2 FQGNSA. The chain's CDR3 is CASSLRSPENYEQYF. CDR3 sequence (DNA): TGTGCCAGCAGCTTACGCTCCCCGGAGAACTACGAGCAGTACTTC.

V is TRBV5-1 and J is TRBJ2-5, with unresolved D. CDR1 is SGHRS and CDR2 is YFSETQ in the germline V gene. The CDR3 runs to 12 residues. V was pared by 0 bases and J by 3 bases, with 3 bases between. The CDR3, as DNA: TGCGCCAGCAGCTTGGCGAAAGAGACCCAGTACTTC. Protein sequence: CASSLAKETQYF.

This clone was seen more than once but under ten times. The genes are TRBV25-1 and TRBJ2-7; 8 positions match TRBD2. The junction had 4 bases not matched to a gene; V was cut back by 6 bases and J by 3 bases. CDR3 length: 13 residues. Looked up from germline, CDR1 is MGHDK and CDR2 is SYGVNS. In nucleotides, the CDR3 is TGTGCCAGCAGCCCGGGAGGGAGCTACGAGCAGTACTTC. It translates to CASSPGGSYEQYF.

The J gene is TRBJ1-5, the V gene TRBV19; D perhaps matches TRBD1 (5 bases). Germline V gene lookup returns CDR1 LNHDA and CDR2 SQIVND (reference sequence). The CDR3 extends over 17 amino acids. The germline V and J ends were trimmed by 3 bases and 1 base, with 16 bases remaining between them. The CDR3 is CASSIPGLIRSNQPQHF. In DNA form, the CDR3 reads TGTGCCAGTAGTATCCCGGGGCTAATTAGAAGCAATCAGCCCCAGCATTTT.

The chain is built from TRBV19 and TRBJ1-2; no clear D gene. CDR1 is LNHDA and CDR2 is SQIVND in the germline V gene (reference sequence). Trimming took 2 bases from V and 1 from J, leaving 29 bases between them. The CDR3 runs to 21 residues. CDR3: CASSISPTRQAYSVGNYGYTF. In DNA, the CDR3 is TGTGCCAGTAGTATAAGCCCAACCCGGCAGGCCTACTCCGTCGGTAACTATGGCTACACCTTC.

DNA of the CDR3: TGTGCCAGCAGTCCCCCCTCCGTTGGATTGAGCACTGAAGCTTTCTTT. Residues: CASSPPSVGLSTEAFF. The chain carries TRBV27 and TRBJ1-1; D uncertain. V lost 5 bases to trimming and J lost 4 bases, with 20 bases between them. CDR1 and CDR2 from the germline V gene are MNHEY and SMNVEV (reference sequence). The CDR3 has 16 amino acids.

This clone came up once. The chain has TRBV3-1 (or the pseudogene TRBV3-2) and TRBJ2-1; D is undetermined. The CDR3 has 13 amino acids. The germline gives CDR1 LGHDT, CDR2 YNNKEL (reference sequence). The V end was cut by 3 bases, the J end by 4 bases, with 7 bases between. CDR3 nucleotides: TGTGCCAGCAGCCATGACATTTACAATGAGCAGTTCTTC. Translation: CASSHDIYNEQFF.

The V call is TRBV9, the J call TRBJ1-6; tentative D call: TRBD1 (5 bases). Between the trimmed V and J ends, which lost 4 bases and 14 bases, there was a span of 19 bases. Germline values: CDR1 SGDLS, CDR2 YYNGEE. This CDR3 is built from 14 residues. The CDR3: CASSSIFTGDTLHF. DNA of the CDR3: TGTGCCAGCAGCTCTATCTTCACAGGCGACACCCTCCACTTT.

The gene calls are TRBV28 and TRBJ1-1; TRBD1 matches 9 bases. In germline, CDR1 is MDHEN, CDR2 SYDVKM. Trimming took 8 bases from V and 3 from J; bases not matched to a gene: 16. The CDR3 has 17 residues. CDR3 bases: TGTGCCAGCCCTCCTATGAACAGGGGGCTGGGGTACACTGAAGCTTTCTTT. Translation gives CASPPMNRGLGYTEAFF.

V and J are TRBV12-5 and TRBJ1-5; 9 positions agree with TRBD1. The CDR3 is 16 amino acids. The V and J ends lost 4 bases and 2 bases, in that order; junction bases with no gene match: 6. Germline assignment: CDR1 LGHNT and CDR2 FRNRAP. For the CDR3, the DNA is TGTGCTAGTGGTTCGGGGGGACAGGGCCGCAATCAGCCCCAGCATTTT. Translation: CASGSGGQGRNQPQHF.

The chain carries TRBV6-5 and TRBJ1-5, with a tentative D call TRBD1 (6 bases). There are 14 residues in the CDR3. The V gene's germline CDR1 is MNHEY and CDR2 SVGAGI. V dropped 6 bases and J dropped 7 bases, with 16 bases sitting between them. CDR3: CASSHGGAGQPQHF. In DNA form, the CDR3 reads TGTGCCAGCAGCCACGGGGGGGCAGGGCAGCCCCAGCATTTT.

The chain is built from TRBV3-1 (or the pseudogene TRBV3-2) and TRBJ1-2; the D gene is possibly TRBD1 (6 bases). The CDR3 spans 14 residues. The V and J ends lost 6 bases and 5 bases respectively, with 16 bases between them. Germline V gene data show CDR1 as LGHDT and CDR2 as YNNKEL (reference sequence). In nucleotides, the CDR3 is TGTGCCAGCAGTCGAGGACAGAGCGTTTATGGCTACACCTTC. Protein sequence: CASSRGQSVYGYTF.

As regards this clone: At the DNA level, this CDR3 is encoded by other sequences in the same sample as well. V usage is TRBV30 and J usage is TRBJ1-5, with D unresolved. The germline CDR1 and CDR2 sequences are GTSNPN and SVGIG (reference sequence). V lost 0 bases and J lost 3, with 6 bases in between. The CDR3 loop spans 13 amino acids. Here the CDR3 reads CAWSVQSNQPQHF. In nucleotides, the CDR3 is TGTGCCTGGAGTGTACAGTCCAATCAGCCCCAGCATTTT.

The chain couples TRBV5-1 to TRBJ2-3; 7 bases line up with TRBD1. Germline V gives CDR1 SGHRS, CDR2 YFSETQ. The ends lost 2 bases at V and 1 base at J; junction bases unmatched: 4. The CDR3 is 15 amino acids. CDR3 protein: CASSFLGQRTDTQYF. For the CDR3, the DNA is TGCGCCAGCAGCTTTTTGGGACAGCGCACAGATACGCAGTATTTT.

The chain has TRBV7-9 and TRBJ2-7, with D maybe TRBD2 (6 bases). Trimming left V 5 bases short and J 4 bases short, with 12 bases between. CDR3 size: 13 residues. Germline V gene lookup returns CDR1 SEHNR and CDR2 FQNEAQ (reference sequence). The CDR3 region is CASSIEGGYEQYF. CDR3 DNA sequence: TGTGCCAGCAGCATCGAAGGAGGGTACGAGCAGTACTTC.